This TCR beta chain came from a study of cytomegalovirus exposure and HLA in healthy donors. Study observations and caveats: A later analysis found common viral pathogens apparently linked to several of the most significant clusters.

PCR employed 60 Vbeta and 13 Jbeta primers. Data came from immunoSEQ multiplex PCR; TCRdb stores just in-frame clones and leaves some out. The data contain 30,000 to 35,000 clones, 80% of them singletons. Healthy bone marrow donors made up the cohort. Deletions cut 1 base from V and 6 bases from J, with 10 bases between. This CDR3 contains 14 residues. From germline, CDR1 is SGHVS and CDR2 FQNEAQ. This clone was recorded once. Its antigen is unidentified. The TCR originated in a male donor in good health and CMV-seronegative. The source material was PBMCs. The rearrangement links TRBV7-8 to TRBJ1-5, with a tentative D call TRBD1 (6 bases). CDR3 coding DNA: TGTGCCAGCAGCTTAGACAGGGACGGTCAGCCCCAGCATTTT. Translation: CASSLDRDGQPQHF.